This T cell receptor beta chain stems from a study of regulatory T cells in long-lasting Graves disease. Through Arm-PCR of CDR3 regions and iRepertoire HTBI primers, TCR beta libraries were built. TCRdb re-called the multiplex PCR reads through MiXCR, storing one row per CDR3 protein. The sample holds approximately 480,000 distinct CDR3 sequences, about 16% seen once. This clonotype was seen repeatedly, ten times or more. Trimming cost V 2 bases and J 6 bases, with 20 bases left between them. This CDR3 is built from 16 residues. CDR1 is PRHDT and CDR2 is FYEKMQ in the germline V gene (reference sequence). Time point in this sample: newly diagnosed GD, antithyroid drugs for less than 3 months. The TCR library was made from RNA extracted from PBMCs. This same sample was also part of a study on T cells in Graves' hyperthyroidism and ophthalmopathy.

V usage is TRBV13 and J usage is TRBJ2-7; possible D gene TRBD2, 6 bases. This receptor was identified in a middle-aged man with Graves disease. Sample: peripheral blood mononuclear cells (PBMCs), taken at new diagnosis, from a patient treated with antithyroid drugs. The CDR3 region is CASSLKFDGGVGEQYF. CDR3 nucleotide sequence: TGTGCCAGCAGCTTAAAATTCGACGGAGGGGTAGGCGAGCAGTACTTC.